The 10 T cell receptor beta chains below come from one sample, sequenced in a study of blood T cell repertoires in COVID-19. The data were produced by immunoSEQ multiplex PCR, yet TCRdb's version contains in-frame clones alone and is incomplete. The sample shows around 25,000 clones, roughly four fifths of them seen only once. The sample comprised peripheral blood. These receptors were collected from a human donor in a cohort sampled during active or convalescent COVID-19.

The CDR3 sequence: CASSEGAGTGAEAFF. The DNA of the CDR3 is TGTGCCAGCAGTGAGGGTGCGGGAACGGGGGCTGAAGCTTTCTTT. This sequence joins TRBV2 and TRBJ1-1; D perhaps matches TRBD1 (5 bases). Trimming removed 3 bases at V and 6 bases at J, with 17 bases between. The V gene's germline CDR1 is SNHLY and CDR2 FYNNEI. CDR3 length equals 15 residues.

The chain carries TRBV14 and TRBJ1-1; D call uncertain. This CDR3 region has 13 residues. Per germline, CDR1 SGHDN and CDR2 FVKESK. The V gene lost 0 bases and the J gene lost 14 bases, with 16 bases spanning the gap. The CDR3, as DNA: TGTGCCAGCAGCCAAGAGAAGTATACCGAGAGGTTCTTT. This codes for CASSQEKYTERFF.

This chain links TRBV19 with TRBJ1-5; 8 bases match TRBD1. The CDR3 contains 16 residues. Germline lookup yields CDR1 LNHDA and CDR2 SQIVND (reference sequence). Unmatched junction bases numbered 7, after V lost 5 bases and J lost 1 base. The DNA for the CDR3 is TGTGCCAGTAGTCCTAAAGACAGGGGAAGCAATCAGCCCCAGCATTTT. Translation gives CASSPKDRGSNQPQHF.

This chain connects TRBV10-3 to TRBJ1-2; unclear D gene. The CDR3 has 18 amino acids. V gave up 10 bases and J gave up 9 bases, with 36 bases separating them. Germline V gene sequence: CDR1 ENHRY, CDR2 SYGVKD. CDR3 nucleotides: TGTGCCACCAACGCAAACCCACAGAAACCTCAAGGCGGGATTAGCTACACCTTC. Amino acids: CATNANPQKPQGGISYTF.

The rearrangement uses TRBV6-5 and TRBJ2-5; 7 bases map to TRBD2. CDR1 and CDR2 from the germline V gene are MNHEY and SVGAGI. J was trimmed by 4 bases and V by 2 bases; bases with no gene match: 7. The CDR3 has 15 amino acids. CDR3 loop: CASSYAGRRAETQYF. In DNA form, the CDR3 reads TGTGCCAGCAGTTACGCCGGGAGGAGAGCAGAGACCCAGTACTTC.

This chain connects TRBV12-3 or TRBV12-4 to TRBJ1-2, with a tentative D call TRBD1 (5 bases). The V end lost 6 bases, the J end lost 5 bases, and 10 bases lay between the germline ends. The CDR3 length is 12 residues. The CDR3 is CASSMDNYGYTF. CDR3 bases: TGTGCCAGCAGCATGGACAATTATGGCTACACCTTC.

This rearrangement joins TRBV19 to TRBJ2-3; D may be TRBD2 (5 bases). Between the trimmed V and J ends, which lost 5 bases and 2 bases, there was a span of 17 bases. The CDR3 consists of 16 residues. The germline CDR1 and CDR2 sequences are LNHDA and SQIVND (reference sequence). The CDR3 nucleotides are TGTGCCAGTAGTCTAGGTTTCGGAGGTCCCACAGATACGCAGTATTTT. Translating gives CASSLGFGGPTDTQYF.

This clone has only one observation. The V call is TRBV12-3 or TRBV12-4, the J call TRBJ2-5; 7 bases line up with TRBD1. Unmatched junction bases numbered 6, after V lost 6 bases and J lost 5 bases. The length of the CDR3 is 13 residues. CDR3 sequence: CASSRQGWETQYF. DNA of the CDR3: TGTGCCAGCAGCCGACAGGGCTGGGAGACCCAGTACTTC.

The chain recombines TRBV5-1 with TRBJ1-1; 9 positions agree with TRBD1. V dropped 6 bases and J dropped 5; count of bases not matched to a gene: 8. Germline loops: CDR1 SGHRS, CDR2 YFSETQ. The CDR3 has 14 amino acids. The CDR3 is CASTARTGVTEAFF. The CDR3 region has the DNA TGCGCCAGCACCGCAAGGACAGGGGTTACTGAAGCTTTCTTT.

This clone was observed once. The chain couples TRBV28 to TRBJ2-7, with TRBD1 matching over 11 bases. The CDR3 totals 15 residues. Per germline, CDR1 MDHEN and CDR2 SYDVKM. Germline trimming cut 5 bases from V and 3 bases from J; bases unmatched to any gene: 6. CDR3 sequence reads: CASSTPGQGVYEQYF. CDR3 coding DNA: TGTGCCAGCAGTACGCCGGGACAGGGGGTCTACGAGCAGTACTTC.